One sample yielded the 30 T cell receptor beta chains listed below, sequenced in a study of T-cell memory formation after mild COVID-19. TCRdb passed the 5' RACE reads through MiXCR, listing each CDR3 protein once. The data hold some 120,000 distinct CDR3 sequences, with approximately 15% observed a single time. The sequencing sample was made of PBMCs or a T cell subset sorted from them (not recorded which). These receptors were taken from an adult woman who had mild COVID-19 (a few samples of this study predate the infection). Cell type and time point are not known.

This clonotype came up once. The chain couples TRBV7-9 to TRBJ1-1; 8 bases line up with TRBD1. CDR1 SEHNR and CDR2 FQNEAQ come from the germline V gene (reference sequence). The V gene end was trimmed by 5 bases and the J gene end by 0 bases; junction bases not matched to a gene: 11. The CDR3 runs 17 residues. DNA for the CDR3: TGTGCCAGCAGCCCGAACAAAGGGACAGGAGTGAACACTGAAGCTTTCTTT. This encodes CASSPNKGTGVNTEAFF.

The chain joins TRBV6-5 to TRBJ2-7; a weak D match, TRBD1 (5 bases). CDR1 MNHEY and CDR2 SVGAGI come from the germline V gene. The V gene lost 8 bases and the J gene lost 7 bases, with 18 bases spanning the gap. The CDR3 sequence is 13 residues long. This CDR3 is CASGPFGASEQYF. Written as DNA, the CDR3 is TGTGCCAGCGGGCCTTTTGGGGCGTCTGAGCAGTACTTC.

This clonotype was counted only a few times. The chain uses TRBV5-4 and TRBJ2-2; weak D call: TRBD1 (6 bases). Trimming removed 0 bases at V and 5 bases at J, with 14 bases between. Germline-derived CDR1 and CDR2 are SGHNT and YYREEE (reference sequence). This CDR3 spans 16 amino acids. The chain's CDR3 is CASSLEGGPRTGELFF. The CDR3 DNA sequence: TGTGCCAGCAGCTTGGAAGGGGGTCCGAGGACCGGGGAGCTGTTTTTT.

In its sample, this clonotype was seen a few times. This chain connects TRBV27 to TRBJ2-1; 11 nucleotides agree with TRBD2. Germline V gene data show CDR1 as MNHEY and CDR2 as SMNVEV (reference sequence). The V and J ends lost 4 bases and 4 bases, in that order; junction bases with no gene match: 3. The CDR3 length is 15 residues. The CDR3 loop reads CASSSIAGGYNEQFF. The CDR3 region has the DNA TGTGCCAGCAGTTCGATAGCGGGAGGGTACAATGAGCAGTTCTTC.

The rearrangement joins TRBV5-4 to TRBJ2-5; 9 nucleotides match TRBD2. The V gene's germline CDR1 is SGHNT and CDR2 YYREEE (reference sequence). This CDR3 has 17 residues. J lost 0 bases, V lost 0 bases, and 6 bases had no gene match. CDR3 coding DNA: TGTGCCAGCAGCTTGGGGGCTAGCGGGGCTTACCAAGAGACCCAGTACTTC. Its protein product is CASSLGASGAYQETQYF. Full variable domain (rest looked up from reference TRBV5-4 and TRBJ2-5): ETGVTQSPTHLIKTRGQQVTLRCSSQSGHNTVSWYQQALGQGPQFIFQYYREEENGRGNFPPRFSGLQFPNYSSELNVNALELDDSALYLCASSLGASGAYQETQYFGPGTRLLVL.

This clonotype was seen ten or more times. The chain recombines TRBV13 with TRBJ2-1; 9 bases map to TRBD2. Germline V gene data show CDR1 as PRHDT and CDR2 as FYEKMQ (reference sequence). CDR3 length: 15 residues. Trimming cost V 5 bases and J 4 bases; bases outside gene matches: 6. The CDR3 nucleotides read TGTGCCAGCAGCAAAATGACTAGCGGATACAATGAGCAGTTCTTC. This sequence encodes CASSKMTSGYNEQFF.

In DNA form, the CDR3 reads TGCGCCAGCAGCTTGGGGACAGCACCCTATGGCTACACCTTC. Its translation is CASSLGTAPYGYTF. This rearrangement joins TRBV5-1 to TRBJ1-2; tentatively, D is TRBD1 (6 bases). CDR3 length: 14 residues. The V and J ends lost 0 bases and 4 bases respectively, with 10 bases between them. CDR1 and CDR2 from the germline V gene are SGHRS and YFSETQ.

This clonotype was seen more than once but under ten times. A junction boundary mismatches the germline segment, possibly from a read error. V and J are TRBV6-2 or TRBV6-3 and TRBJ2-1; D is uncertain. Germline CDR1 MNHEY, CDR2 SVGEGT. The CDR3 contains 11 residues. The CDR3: CASSSYLNLFF. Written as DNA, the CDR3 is TGTGCCAGCAGTTCCTACCTAAACCTCTTTTTC.

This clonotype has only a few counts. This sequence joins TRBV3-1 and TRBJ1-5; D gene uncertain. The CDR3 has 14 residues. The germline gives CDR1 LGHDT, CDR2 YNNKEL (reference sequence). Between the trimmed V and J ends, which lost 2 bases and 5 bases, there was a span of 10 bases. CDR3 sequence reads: CASSQRVRDQPQHF. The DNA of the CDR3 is TGTGCCAGCAGCCAAAGGGTACGAGATCAGCCCCAGCATTTT. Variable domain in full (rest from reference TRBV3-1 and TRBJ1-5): DTAVSQTPKYLVTQMGNDKSIKCEQNLGHDTMYWYKQDSKKFLKIMFSYNNKELIINETVPNRFSPKSPDKAHLNLHINSLELGDSAVYFCASSQRVRDQPQHFGDGTRLSIL.

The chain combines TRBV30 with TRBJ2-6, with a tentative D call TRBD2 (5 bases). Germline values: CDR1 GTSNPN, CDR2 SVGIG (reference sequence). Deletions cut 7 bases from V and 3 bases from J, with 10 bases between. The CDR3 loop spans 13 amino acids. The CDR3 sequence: CAYSGSGANVLTF. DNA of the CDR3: TGTGCCTATTCGGGAAGTGGGGCCAACGTCCTGACTTTC.

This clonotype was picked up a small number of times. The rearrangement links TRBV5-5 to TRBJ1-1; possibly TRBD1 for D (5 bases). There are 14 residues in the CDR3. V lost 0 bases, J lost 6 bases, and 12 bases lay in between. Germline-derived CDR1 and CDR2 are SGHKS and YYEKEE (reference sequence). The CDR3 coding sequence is TGTGCCAGCAGCTTGGTTCGGGGGATCTCTGAAGCTTTCTTT. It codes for CASSLVRGISEAFF.

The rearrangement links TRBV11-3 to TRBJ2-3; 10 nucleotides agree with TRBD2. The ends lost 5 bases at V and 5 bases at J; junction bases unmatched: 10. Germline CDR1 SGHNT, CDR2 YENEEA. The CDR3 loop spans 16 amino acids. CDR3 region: CASSRGLASGRDTQYF. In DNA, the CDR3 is TGTGCCAGCAGCCGGGGACTAGCGAGTGGGAGAGATACGCAGTATTTT.

The CDR3 here is CASSLGDGADTQYF. DNA for the CDR3: TGTGCCAGCAGCTTAGGGGACGGGGCAGATACGCAGTATTTT. The chain couples TRBV7-6 to TRBJ2-3; possibly TRBD1 or TRBD2 for D (5 bases each). CDR1 SGHVS and CDR2 FNYEAQ come from the germline V gene. With 1 base removed from V and 4 bases from J, the gap between germline ends came to 9 bases. CDR3 length equals 14 residues.

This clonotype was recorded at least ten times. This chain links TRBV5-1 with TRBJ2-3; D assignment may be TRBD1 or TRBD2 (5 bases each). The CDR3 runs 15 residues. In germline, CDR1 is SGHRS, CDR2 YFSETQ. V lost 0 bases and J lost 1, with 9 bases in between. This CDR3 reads CASSLVGERTDTQYF. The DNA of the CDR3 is TGCGCCAGCAGCTTGGTGGGGGAACGCACAGATACGCAGTATTTT.

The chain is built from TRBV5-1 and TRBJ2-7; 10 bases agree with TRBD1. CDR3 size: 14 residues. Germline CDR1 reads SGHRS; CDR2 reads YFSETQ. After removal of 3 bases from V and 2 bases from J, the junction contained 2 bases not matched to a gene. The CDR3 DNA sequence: TGCGCCAGCAGCTGGGACAGGGGTCCCTACGAGCAGTACTTC. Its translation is CASSWDRGPYEQYF.

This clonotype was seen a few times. The CDR3: CASRPGLAAKDTQYF. The CDR3 nucleotides read TGTGCCAGCAGACCTGGACTAGCGGCCAAAGATACGCAGTATTTT. The V call is TRBV5-4, the J call TRBJ2-3; TRBD2 agrees at 10 bases. The V segment lost 5 bases and the J segment 5 bases; nucleotides outside the gene matches: 8. The germline V gene has CDR1 SGHNT and CDR2 YYREEE (reference sequence). The CDR3 has 15 residues.

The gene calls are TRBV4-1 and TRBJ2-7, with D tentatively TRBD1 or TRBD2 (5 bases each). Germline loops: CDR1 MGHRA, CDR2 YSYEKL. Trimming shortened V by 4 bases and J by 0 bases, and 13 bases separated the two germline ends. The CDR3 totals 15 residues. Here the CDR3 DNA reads TGCGCCAGCAGCCTAGTTTCGGGGCGCTCCTACGAGCAGTACTTC. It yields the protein CASSLVSGRSYEQYF.

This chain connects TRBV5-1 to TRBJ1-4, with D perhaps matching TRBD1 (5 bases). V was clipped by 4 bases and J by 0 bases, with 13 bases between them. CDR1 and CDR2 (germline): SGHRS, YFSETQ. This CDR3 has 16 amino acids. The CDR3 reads CASSQNQGTTNEKLFF. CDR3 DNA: TGCGCCAGCAGCCAAAACCAGGGAACAACTAATGAAAAACTGTTTTTT.

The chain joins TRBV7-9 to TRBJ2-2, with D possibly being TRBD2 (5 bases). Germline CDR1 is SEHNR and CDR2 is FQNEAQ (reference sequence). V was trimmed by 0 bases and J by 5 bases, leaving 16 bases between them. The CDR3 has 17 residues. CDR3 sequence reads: CASSLANLGWRTGELFF. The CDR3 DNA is TGTGCCAGCAGCTTAGCCAACCTCGGGTGGAGGACCGGGGAGCTGTTTTTT.

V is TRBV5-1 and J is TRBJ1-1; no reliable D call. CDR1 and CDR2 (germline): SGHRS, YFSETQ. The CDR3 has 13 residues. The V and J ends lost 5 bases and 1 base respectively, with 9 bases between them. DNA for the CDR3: TGCGCCAGCAGGAAGCTCCCGAACACTGAAGCTTTCTTT. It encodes CASRKLPNTEAFF.

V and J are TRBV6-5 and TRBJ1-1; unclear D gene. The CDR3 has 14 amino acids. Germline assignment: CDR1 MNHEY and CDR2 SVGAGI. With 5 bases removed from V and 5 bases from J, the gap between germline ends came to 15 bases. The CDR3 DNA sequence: TGTGCCAGCAGTCAGAACTCTGGGCGGACTGAAGCTTTCTTT. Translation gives CASSQNSGRTEAFF.

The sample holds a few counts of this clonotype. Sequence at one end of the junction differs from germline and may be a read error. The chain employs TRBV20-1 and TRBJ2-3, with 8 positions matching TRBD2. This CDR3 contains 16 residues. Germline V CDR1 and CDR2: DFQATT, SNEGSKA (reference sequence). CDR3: CSARGSGRASRDTQYF. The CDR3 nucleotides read TGCAGTGCCCGGGGGTCCGGGAGGGCCAGCAGAGATACGCAGTATTTT.

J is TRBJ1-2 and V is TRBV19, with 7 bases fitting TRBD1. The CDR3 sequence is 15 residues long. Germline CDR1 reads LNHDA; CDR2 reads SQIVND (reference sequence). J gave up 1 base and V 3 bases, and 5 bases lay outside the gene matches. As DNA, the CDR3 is TGTGCCAGTAGTATGCCGGGACAGCTTAACTATGGCTACACCTTC. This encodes CASSMPGQLNYGYTF.

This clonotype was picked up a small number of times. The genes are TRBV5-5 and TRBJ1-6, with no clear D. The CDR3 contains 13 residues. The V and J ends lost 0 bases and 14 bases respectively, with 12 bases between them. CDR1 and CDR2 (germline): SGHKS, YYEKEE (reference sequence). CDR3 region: CASSLGPTQTLHF. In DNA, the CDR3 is TGTGCCAGCAGCTTGGGTCCTACACAAACCCTCCACTTT.

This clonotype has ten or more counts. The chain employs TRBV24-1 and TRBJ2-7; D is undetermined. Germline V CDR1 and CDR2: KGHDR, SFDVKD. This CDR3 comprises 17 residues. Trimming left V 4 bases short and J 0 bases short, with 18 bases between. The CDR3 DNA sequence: TGTGCCACCAGTGACCTAACCCGCCGGTGTGGCTCCTACGAGCAGTACTTC. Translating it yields CATSDLTRRCGSYEQYF.

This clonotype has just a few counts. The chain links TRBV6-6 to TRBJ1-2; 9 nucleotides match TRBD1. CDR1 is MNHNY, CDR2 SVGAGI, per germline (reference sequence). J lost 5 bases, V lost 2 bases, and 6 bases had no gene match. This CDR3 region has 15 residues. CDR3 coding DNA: TGTGCCAGCAGTTACCCCGGGACAGGGCCTTATGGCTACACCTTC. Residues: CASSYPGTGPYGYTF.

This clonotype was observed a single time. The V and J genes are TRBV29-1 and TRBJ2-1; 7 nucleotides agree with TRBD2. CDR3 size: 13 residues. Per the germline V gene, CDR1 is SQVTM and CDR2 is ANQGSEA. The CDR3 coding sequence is TGCAGTATTTTAGCGGGCACTTACAATGAGCAGTTCTTC. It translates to CSILAGTYNEQFF.

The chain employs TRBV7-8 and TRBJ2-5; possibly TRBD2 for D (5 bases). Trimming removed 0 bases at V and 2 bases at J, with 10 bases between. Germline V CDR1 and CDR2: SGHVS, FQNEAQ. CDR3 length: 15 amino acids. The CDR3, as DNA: TGTGCCAGCAGCTTAGCCGGACTTCATCAAGAGACCCAGTACTTC. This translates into CASSLAGLHQETQYF. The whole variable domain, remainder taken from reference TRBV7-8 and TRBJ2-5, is GAGVSQSPRYKVAKRGQDVALRCDPISGHVSLFWYQQALGQGPEFLTYFQNEAQLDKSGLPSDRFFAERPEGSVSTLKIQRTQQEDSAVYLCASSLAGLHQETQYFGPGTRLLVL.

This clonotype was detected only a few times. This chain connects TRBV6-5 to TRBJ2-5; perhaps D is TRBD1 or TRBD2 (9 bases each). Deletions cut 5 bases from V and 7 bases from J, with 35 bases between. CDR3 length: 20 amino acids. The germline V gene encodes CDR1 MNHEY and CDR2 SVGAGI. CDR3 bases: TGTGCCAGCAGTCCACCGGGACAGGGAGTTCTAGCGGGACCAGTCGGGACCCAGTACTTC. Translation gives CASSPPGQGVLAGPVGTQYF.

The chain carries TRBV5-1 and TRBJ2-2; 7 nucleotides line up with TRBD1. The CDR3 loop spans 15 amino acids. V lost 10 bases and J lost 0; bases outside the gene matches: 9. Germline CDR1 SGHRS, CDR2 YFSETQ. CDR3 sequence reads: CACRKTGTNTGELFF. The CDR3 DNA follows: TGCGCCTGCCGAAAGACAGGGACGAACACCGGGGAGCTGTTTTTT.